This TCR beta chain was sequenced in a study of T cell responses to AZD1222 COVID-19 vaccine. General study results and limits: Clonal diversity was possibly underestimated, and white British individuals and females predominated among donors. Close to half of all spike-specific TCRs reportedly target regions of the variants that are unmutated. The peak T cell response came first, and repertoires were sampled only after it.

Pooling was applied to second doses at about 4 or about 12 weeks. Concerning this clone itself: What it binds is not known.

Produced via immunoSEQ multiplex PCR; TCRdb's table is partial and in-frame only. The data hold 120,000 to 150,000 clones, with 90% to 95% observed a single time. Germline V gene lookup returns CDR1 LGHDT and CDR2 YNNKEL (reference sequence). The CDR3 consists of 14 residues. Trimming cost V 4 bases and J 4 bases, with 11 bases left between them. V is TRBV3-1 (or the pseudogene TRBV3-2) and J is TRBJ1-3; D is uncertain. The clonotype comes from an adult who received the AZD1222 COVID-19 vaccine. The sample consisted of peripheral blood, taken 28 days after the second AZD1222 dose. In DNA form, the CDR3 reads TGTGCCAGCAGCCCTTTTAAGGGCGGAAACACCATATATTTT. Translated, it gives CASSPFKGGNTIYF.